The T cell receptor beta chain under discussion was sequenced for a study of CD8+CD57+ T cells in acquired aplastic anemia. Overall study context: The average for DNA from sorted CD4+ and CD8+ cells was around 3.4 ug. Healthy CD8+ samples averaged around 10 million reads. Whole-study findings and limits: Patients had under 30 CD8+ CDR3 sequences in common with controls (the shared set). Patient and control CD8+ Simpson's diversity was not significantly different.

This clonotype was counted many times. The antigen remains undetermined. Trimming cost V 0 bases and J 5 bases; bases outside gene matches: 7. The CDR3 contains 16 residues. Germline V lookup: CDR1 GTSNPN, CDR2 SVGIG (reference sequence). Template material for TCR beta VDJ and CDR3 profiling consisted of genomic DNA. Via MiXCR, TCRdb re-called the reads, giving one row per CDR3 protein. The sample lists 100,000 to 150,000 distinct CDR3 sequences; around 46% were seen once. Sequenced: sorted CD4+, CD8+, or CD8+CD57+ T cells (not recorded which) from PBMCs. The sequence was collected from a human donor in good health, serving as a control. The chain carries TRBV30 and TRBJ2-3; 11 nucleotides agree with TRBD2. The CDR3 bases are TGTGCCTGGAGTGTAGGTAGCGGGGGGGCACTAGATACGCAGTATTTT. Its translation: CAWSVGSGGALDTQYF.